This TCR beta chain was retrieved from a study of T-cell reconstitution after alpha-beta-depleted transplantation in children. This CDR3 has 14 amino acids. The germline V and J ends were trimmed by 6 bases and 5 bases, with 17 bases remaining between them. The germline gives CDR1 SGHKS, CDR2 YYEKEE (reference sequence). Construction of the TCRbeta library involved unique molecular identifiers. TCRdb used MiXCR to reprocess the PCR reads, holding one entry per CDR3 protein. The sample includes approximately 650,000 distinct CDR3 sequences, around 14% of them seen just once. With regard to this clonotype: Its target is not known.

Regarding the study as a whole: The origin of high day-60 TCRbeta diversity in some patients lay in surviving recipient T cells and thymic progenitors.

The specimen comprised PBMCs, sampled before TCRalphabeta/CD19-depleted stem cell transplant. The clonotype originates from a girl aged 2 to 9 with congenital amegakaryocytic thrombocytopenia, due to receive a stem cell transplant. This chain connects TRBV5-5 to TRBJ2-5; D unclear. CDR3 region: CASTSLTDAETQYF. The CDR3 DNA sequence: TGTGCCAGCACCAGCTTGACGGATGCGGAGACCCAGTACTTC.